The source of this T cell receptor (beta chain) is a study of cytomegalovirus exposure and HLA in healthy donors. Researchers ran the PCR with 60 Vbeta and 13 Jbeta primers. Produced via immunoSEQ multiplex PCR; TCRdb's table is partial and in-frame only. The profile shows about 200,000 clones, around 83% of them singletons. Concerning this clone: Antigen specificity is unknown.

The study, taken as a whole, reports: The authors enumerated some 170 TCR beta chains as linked to cytomegalovirus. When analyzed later, a missense DCLRE1C variant was found to be linked to TCR beta V- and J-gene trimming. Rarity marked most TCR sequences, yet some public TCRs occurred in many donors. A later analysis linked 15,000 to 20,000 TCR beta sequences to HLA alleles at 0.05 false discovery rate.

The CDR3 runs to 13 residues. Trimming shortened V by 5 bases and J by 5 bases, and 11 bases separated the two germline ends. Germline CDR1 is SGHTS and CDR2 is YDEGEE. The sample consisted of PBMCs. V usage is TRBV5-8 and J usage is TRBJ1-3; no firm D call. The origin of this receptor is a girl under 18 in good health and CMV-seronegative. CDR3 sequence reads: CASRLGGRNTIYF. The CDR3 region has the DNA TGTGCCAGCAGATTAGGAGGTAGAAACACCATATATTTT.